Listed here are 8 T cell receptor beta chains from one sample, sequenced in a study of Ad26.COV2.S vaccination and SARS-CoV-2 variants. Repertoires were generated with immunoSEQ multiplex PCR, while TCRdb's copy carries only in-frame clones and drops some. The sample lists around 320,000 clones; around 86% were seen once. The treatment here: about 20 received Ad26.COV2.S at low or high dose, single or two shots; about 5 received placebo; per-sample allocation not given. Sampling was performed 63 days after the first vaccine or placebo injection. The sequences come from peripheral blood, collected in a trial of Ad26.COV2.S vaccine versus placebo. These receptors all come from a person between 18 and 59 years old who received the Ad26.COV2.S COVID-19 vaccine or a placebo.

The chain employs TRBV6-4 and TRBJ1-1; tentatively, D is TRBD1 (5 bases). Germline CDR1 reads MRHNA; CDR2 reads SNTAGT. V was trimmed by 3 bases and J by 2 bases, leaving 13 bases between them. The CDR3 totals 15 residues. The CDR3 loop is CASSESYGQNTEAFF. CDR3 nucleotides: TGTGCCAGCAGTGAAAGTTATGGACAAAACACTGAAGCTTTCTTT.

The chain uses TRBV6-5 and TRBJ1-2; no definite D call. Germline assignment: CDR1 MNHEY and CDR2 SVGAGI. V was shortened by 0 bases and J by 6 bases, with 8 bases between the two germline ends. This CDR3 is built from 13 residues. CDR3 in amino acids: CASSYSGSDGYTF. The CDR3 nucleotides are TGTGCCAGCAGTTACTCGGGAAGCGATGGCTACACCTTC.

CDR3 sequence reads: CASSTGTSGEGYEQYF. CDR3 DNA: TGTGCCAGCAGCACCGGGACTAGCGGGGAAGGGTACGAGCAGTACTTC. The rearrangement uses TRBV7-2 and TRBJ2-7; 13 bases are a match to TRBD2. The CDR3 length is 16 residues. Germline V gene data show CDR1 as SGHTA and CDR2 as FQGNSA. The trim removed 5 bases at V and 4 bases at J, leaving 8 bases unmatched. The variable domain in full, with the rest retrieved from reference TRBV7-2 and TRBJ2-7, is GAGVSQSPSNKVTEKGKDVELRCDPISGHTALYWYRQSLGQGLEFLIYFQGNSAPDKSGLPSDRFSAERTGGSVSTLTIQRTQQEDSAVYLCASSTGTSGEGYEQYFGPGTRLTVT.

Comment on this clone: Other DNA sequences in this specimen translate into the identical CDR3. This chain joins TRBV7-9 and TRBJ1-1, with no clear D. The length of the CDR3 is 13 residues. In germline, CDR1 is SEHNR, CDR2 FQNEAQ (reference sequence). With 3 bases removed from V and 0 bases from J, the gap between germline ends came to 5 bases. CDR3 coding DNA: TGTGCCAGCAGCTTGGACCTGAACACTGAAGCTTTCTTT. It yields the protein CASSLDLNTEAFF.

The chain is built from TRBV12-5 and TRBJ2-1; 8 bases map to TRBD2. The CDR3 totals 19 residues. The V and J ends lost 7 bases and 8 bases, in that order; junction bases with no gene match: 25. Germline V CDR1 and CDR2: LGHNT, FRNRAP. CDR3 in amino acids: CASAAFGLADLSRMHEQFF. The DNA of the CDR3 is TGTGCTAGTGCCGCCTTCGGACTAGCCGACCTTAGCCGAATGCATGAGCAGTTCTTC.

The chain is built from TRBV13 and TRBJ2-3, with 11 nucleotides matching TRBD2. After removal of 1 base from V and 5 bases from J, the junction contained 11 bases not matched to a gene. This CDR3 has 18 amino acids. Germline V lookup: CDR1 PRHDT, CDR2 FYEKMQ (reference sequence). The CDR3 loop is CASSLEGWGTSGLDTQYF. In nucleotides, the CDR3 is TGTGCCAGCAGCTTAGAGGGCTGGGGGACTAGCGGACTAGATACGCAGTATTTT.

The chain employs TRBV29-1 and TRBJ1-2; TRBD1 agrees at 8 bases. With 0 bases clipped from V and 4 bases from J, the junction kept 10 bases outside the gene matches. The CDR3 length is 16 residues. Germline V gene data show CDR1 as SQVTM and CDR2 as ANQGSEA. For the CDR3, the DNA is TGCAGCGTTGAAGACCGGGACAGGTCTCCTCTCTATGGCTACACCTTC. As protein: CSVEDRDRSPLYGYTF.

This chain connects TRBV27 to TRBJ1-4; D is uncertain. This CDR3 has 13 amino acids. Germline CDR1 is MNHEY and CDR2 is SMNVEV (reference sequence). Trimming left V 2 bases short and J 8 bases short, with 9 bases between. The CDR3 DNA is TGTGCCAGCAGTTTAGGGGTGAGGGAAAAACTGTTTTTT. Its protein is CASSLGVREKLFF.